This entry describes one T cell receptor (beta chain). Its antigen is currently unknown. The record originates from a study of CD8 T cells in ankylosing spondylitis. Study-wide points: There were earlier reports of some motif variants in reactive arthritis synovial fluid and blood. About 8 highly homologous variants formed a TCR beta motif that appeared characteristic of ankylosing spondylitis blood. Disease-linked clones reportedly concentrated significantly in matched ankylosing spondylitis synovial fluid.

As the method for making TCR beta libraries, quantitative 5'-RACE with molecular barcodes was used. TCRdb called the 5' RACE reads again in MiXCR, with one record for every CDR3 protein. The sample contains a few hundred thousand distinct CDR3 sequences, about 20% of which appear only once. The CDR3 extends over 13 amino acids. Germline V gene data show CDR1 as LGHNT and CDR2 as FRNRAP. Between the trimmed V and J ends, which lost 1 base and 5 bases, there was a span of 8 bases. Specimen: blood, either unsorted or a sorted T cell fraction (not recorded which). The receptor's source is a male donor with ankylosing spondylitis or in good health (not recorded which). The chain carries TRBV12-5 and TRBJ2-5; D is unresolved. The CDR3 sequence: CASGLGQRETQYF. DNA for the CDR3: TGTGCTAGTGGTTTGGGTCAACGGGAGACCCAGTACTTC.